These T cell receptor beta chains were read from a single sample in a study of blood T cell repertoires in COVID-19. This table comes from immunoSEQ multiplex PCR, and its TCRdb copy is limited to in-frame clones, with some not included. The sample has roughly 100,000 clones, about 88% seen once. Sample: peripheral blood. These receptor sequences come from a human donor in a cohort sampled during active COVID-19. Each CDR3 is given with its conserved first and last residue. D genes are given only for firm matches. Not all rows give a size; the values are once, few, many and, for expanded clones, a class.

CATSRDSLAGVSGELFF	TGTGCCACCAGCAGAGATTCTCTAGCGGGAGTGAGCGGGGAGCTGTTTTTT	TRBV15	TRBJ2-2	-	TRBD2
CATSDGQQGVRETQYF	TGTGCCACCAGTGATGGTCAACAGGGGGTCAGGGAGACCCAGTACTTC	TRBV24-1	TRBJ2-5	-	TRBD1
CASSLGLAGGTDTQYF	TGTGCCAGCAGCTTGGGACTAGCGGGAGGCACAGATACGCAGTATTTT	TRBV5-6	TRBJ2-3	-	TRBD2
CASSDAGGKTQYF	TGTGCCAGCAGTGATGCGGGGGGGAAGACCCAGTACTTC	TRBV25-1	TRBJ2-5	once	TRBD2
CAIGDIDQPQHF	TGTGCCATCGGTGACATTGATCAGCCCCAGCATTTT	TRBV10-3	TRBJ1-5	few	-
CASTGTSSYNEQFF	TGTGCCAGCACCGGGACAAGCTCCTACAATGAGCAGTTCTTC	TRBV27	TRBJ2-1	-	-
CASSQDSGSYNEQFF	TGTGCCAGCAGCCAAGATTCCGGCTCCTACAATGAGCAGTTCTTC	TRBV3-1/TRBV3-2	TRBJ2-1	-	-
CAISGKGQGQETQYF	TGTGCCATCAGTGGAAAGGGACAGGGCCAAGAGACCCAGTACTTC	TRBV10-3	TRBJ2-5	once	TRBD1
CASSQESQGDTEAFF	TGCGCCAGCAGCCAAGAGTCCCAGGGGGACACTGAAGCTTTCTTT	TRBV4-1	TRBJ1-1	-	TRBD1
CASSETGARGNTIYF	TGTGCCAGCAGTGAAACAGGGGCGAGGGGAAACACCATATATTTT	TRBV6-1	TRBJ1-3	-	TRBD1
CASSLSVGQSNGYTF	TGCGCCAGCAGCTTGTCGGTTGGGCAGTCGAATGGCTACACCTTC	TRBV5-1	TRBJ1-2	-	-
CASSTPGGLAGGTDVDTQYF	TGTGCCAGCAGCACTCCAGGTGGACTAGCGGGGGGTACGGATGTAGATACGCAGTATTTT	TRBV5-4	TRBJ2-3	-	TRBD2
CASSELGQGYNEQFF	TGTGCCAGCAGTGAACTTGGACAGGGTTACAATGAGCAGTTCTTC	TRBV25-1	TRBJ2-1	-	TRBD1
CAISESTSGSTYEQYF	TGTGCCATCAGTGAGTCAACTAGCGGGAGTACCTACGAGCAGTACTTC	TRBV10-3	TRBJ2-7	-	TRBD2
CASGFGEYNEQFF	TGTGCTAGTGGTTTCGGAGAGTACAATGAGCAGTTCTTC	TRBV12-5	TRBJ2-1	-	-
CASSQNPVPHNEQFF	TGTGCCAGCAGCCAAAACCCGGTGCCCCACAATGAGCAGTTCTTC	TRBV3-1/TRBV3-2	TRBJ2-1	-	-
CASSLWENQPQHF	TGTGCCAGCAGTTTATGGGAGAATCAGCCCCAGCATTTT	TRBV27	TRBJ1-5	-	-
CASSETGQPHNEQFF	TGCGCCAGCAGCGAAACGGGACAGCCTCACAATGAGCAGTTCTTC	TRBV5-1	TRBJ2-1	-	TRBD1
CASSPVGQAKDLNTEAFF	TGCGCCAGCAGCCCTGTAGGACAGGCTAAGGACCTGAACACTGAAGCTTTCTTT	TRBV4-1	TRBJ1-1	once	TRBD1
CASSYGDRGLSSYTF	TGTGCCAGCAGTTACGGGGACAGGGGTTTATCAAGCTACACCTTC	TRBV6-5	TRBJ1-2	-	TRBD1
CASSTLAGGQETQYF	TGTGCCAGCAGTACTTTAGCGGGAGGTCAAGAGACCCAGTACTTC	TRBV6-5	TRBJ2-5	-	TRBD2
CASNRGRGTDRAYQPQHF	TGTGCCAGCAACCGGGGTCGGGGGACCGACAGGGCTTACCAGCCCCAGCATTTT	TRBV28	TRBJ1-5	-	TRBD1
CASRGIQQGSEQYF	TGCGCCAGCAGAGGGATCCAACAGGGATCCGAGCAGTACTTC	TRBV4-1	TRBJ2-7	-	-
CASSATGLAHEQYF	TGTGCCAGCAGCGCGACGGGACTAGCGCACGAGCAGTACTTC	TRBV11-2	TRBJ2-7	-	TRBD2
CASTSGVGNSPLHF	TGTGCCAGCACCTCGGGGGTAGGGAATTCACCCCTCCACTTT	TRBV21-1	TRBJ1-6	-	-
CASSLQSRGTGLKDTQYF	TGTGCCAGCAGCCTACAATCCCGGGGGACAGGGTTAAAAGATACGCAGTATTTT	TRBV14	TRBJ2-3	-	TRBD1
CASSTGTGELFF	TGTGCCAGCAGTACAGGGACCGGGGAGCTGTTTTTT	TRBV12-3/TRBV12-4	TRBJ2-2	-	-
CASSRGATGDEQFF	TGTGCCAGCTCACGCGGAGCTACAGGGGATGAGCAGTTCTTC	TRBV18	TRBJ2-1	-	TRBD1
CASSVGRLAGANEQYF	TGTGCCAGCAGCGTAGGGAGACTAGCGGGAGCAAACGAGCAGTACTTC	TRBV9	TRBJ2-7	-	TRBD2
CASKRQETNEKLFF	TGTGCCAGCAAGCGACAGGAGACAAATGAAAAACTGTTTTTT	TRBV6-6	TRBJ1-4	once	-
CASSQQMPGQGESEQFF	TGTGCCAGCAGCCAACAGATGCCGGGACAGGGAGAGAGTGAGCAGTTCTTC	TRBV3-1/TRBV3-2	TRBJ2-1	-	TRBD1
CASSQEGSDYEQYF	TGCGCCAGCAGCCAAGAGGGCTCCGACTACGAGCAGTACTTC	TRBV4-1	TRBJ2-7	few	-
CASSFGQGVTHNSPLHF	TGCGCCAGCAGCTTCGGACAGGGGGTGACACATAATTCACCCCTCCACTTT	TRBV5-1	TRBJ1-6	-	TRBD1
CASSLDRTYGYTF	TGTGCCAGCAGCTTAGACAGGACCTATGGCTACACCTTC	TRBV12-3/TRBV12-4	TRBJ1-2	-	-
CASNRRDRDRDTEAFF	TGTGCCAGCAACCGCCGGGACAGGGACCGGGACACTGAAGCTTTCTTT	TRBV3-1/TRBV3-2	TRBJ1-1	-	TRBD1
CASSLFGIDTDTQYF	TGTGCCAGCAGCTTGTTCGGGATTGACACAGATACGCAGTATTTT	TRBV13	TRBJ2-3	-	-
CASSTGGAGEAFF	TGTGCCAGCAGCACAGGGGGCGCAGGTGAAGCTTTCTTT	TRBV6-5	TRBJ1-1	-	TRBD1
CASGGQGLNKQYF	TGTGCCAGCGGAGGACAGGGGTTGAACAAGCAGTACTTC	TRBV7-9	TRBJ2-7	-	TRBD1
CASRRGLAGDYEQYF	TGTGCCAGCAGAAGAGGACTAGCGGGAGACTACGAGCAGTACTTC	TRBV27	TRBJ2-7	-	TRBD2
CASSPGTGTLNTGELFF	TGTGCCAGCTCACCAGGGACCGGGACATTGAACACCGGGGAGCTGTTTTTT	TRBV18	TRBJ2-2	-	-
CASSGAGALQETQYF	TGTGCCAGCAGCGGGGCAGGGGCTCTCCAAGAGACCCAGTACTTC	TRBV9	TRBJ2-5	-	-
CASSLVARSYNEQFF	TGCGCCAGCAGCTTGGTAGCGAGGTCCTACAATGAGCAGTTCTTC	TRBV5-1	TRBJ2-1	-	-
CASSTPDEGVSEKLFF	TGTGCCAGCAGCACGCCCGATGAGGGCGTATCGGAAAAACTGTTTTTT	TRBV5-4	TRBJ1-4	-	-
CASSLAGRGQPQHF	TGTGCCAGCAGCTTGGCCGGCAGGGGTCAGCCCCAGCATTTT	TRBV5-4	TRBJ1-5	-	-
CASSLAGKRAYEQYF	TGCGCCAGCAGCTTGGCGGGAAAAAGGGCCTACGAGCAGTACTTC	TRBV5-1	TRBJ2-7	-	-
CASSLNPRNEQFF	TGCGCCAGCAGCTTGAACCCGCGAAATGAGCAGTTCTTC	TRBV5-1	TRBJ2-1	-	-
CASSPNTVTGPRNEQYF	TGTGCCAGCAGCCCTAACACCGTCACAGGGCCAAGAAACGAGCAGTACTTC	TRBV5-6	TRBJ2-7	-	-